This T cell receptor (beta chain) stems from a study of T cell repertoires in ileal Crohn's disease. Overall study findings and caveats: All patients with clonality above 26.8% had endoscopic recurrence. Mucosal expansions were suggested to be mainly CD8 T cells.

Details on this clone: The antigen remains undetermined.

The CDR3 is made up of 12 amino acids. Germline-derived CDR1 and CDR2 are GTSNPN and SVGIG (reference sequence). With 5 bases removed from V and 6 bases from J, the gap between germline ends came to 13 bases. Sequencing used immunoSEQ multiplex PCR; TCRdb keeps in-frame clones, though not all of them. The profile shows 13,000 to 15,000 clones, approximately 70% of them singletons. The chain uses TRBV30 and TRBJ1-2; D gene ambiguous. The sequence was collected from an adult with Crohn's disease. Sequencing was done on a sample of ileal tissue. The CDR3 DNA reads TGTGCCTGGGAAACGGAGGGCGATGGCTACACCTTC. Translation gives CAWETEGDGYTF.